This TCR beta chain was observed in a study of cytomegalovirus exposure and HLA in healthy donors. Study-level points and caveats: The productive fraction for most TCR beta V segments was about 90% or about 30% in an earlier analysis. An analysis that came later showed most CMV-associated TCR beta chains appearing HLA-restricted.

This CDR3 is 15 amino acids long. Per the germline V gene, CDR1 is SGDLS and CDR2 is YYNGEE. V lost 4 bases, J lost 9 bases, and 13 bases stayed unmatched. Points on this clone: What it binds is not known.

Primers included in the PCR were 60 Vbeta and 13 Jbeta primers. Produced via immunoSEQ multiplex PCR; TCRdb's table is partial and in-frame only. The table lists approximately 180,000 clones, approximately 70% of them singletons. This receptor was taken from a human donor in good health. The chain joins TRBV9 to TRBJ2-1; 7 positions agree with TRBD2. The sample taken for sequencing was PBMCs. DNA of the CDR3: TGTGCCAGCAGCCCCCACCCACGGGGGGTTACTGAGCAGTTCTTC. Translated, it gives CASSPHPRGVTEQFF.